This TCR beta chain was found in a study of T cells after yellow fever vaccination. This clonotype was counted at least ten times. As yet, its antigen is unknown. MiXCR, applied by TCRdb to the 5' RACE reads, yields one record per CDR3 protein. Altogether about 73,000 distinct CDR3 sequences are present, about 7.7% being singletons, with the ten largest covering roughly two fifths. Study-wide findings and caveats: Subsequent booster samples again held most clones from primary vaccination (under 98% CD4, over 80% CD8). A small proportion of clonotypes was detected in both the CD4 and CD8 compartments.

With 6 bases removed from V and 7 bases from J, the gap between germline ends came to 3 bases. The CDR3 runs 10 residues. Germline V CDR1 and CDR2: MNHEY, SVGEGT. The material was CD8+ T cells sorted from PBMCs, obtained on the day of the yellow fever booster vaccination. This TCR was sampled from a man aged 30 to 45 who received the YFV17D yellow fever vaccine. The chain recombines TRBV6-2 or TRBV6-3 with TRBJ2-2; D remains unclear. CDR3 DNA: TGTGCCAGCAGGGACGGGGAGCTGTTTTTT. It encodes CASRDGELFF.